Listed below are T cell receptor beta chains from one sample, sequenced in a study of cytomegalovirus exposure and HLA in healthy donors. Profiled with immunoSEQ multiplex PCR; TCRdb holds only in-frame clones, not every one. This table holds under 200,000 clones, around 86% found once. The sequenced material came from PBMCs. Receptor source: a girl aged 2-10 years in good health and CMV-seropositive. The CDR3 runs from the conserved cysteine through the conserved F or W. Each record gives: clone size, J gene, V gene, D gene, CDR3 DNA, CDR3 protein. D genes are given only for firm matches. For some rows the clone size is stated as once, few or many, or as a class when expanded; others skip it.

abundance: NA
j_gene: TRBJ1-5
v_gene: TRBV30
d_gene: NA
CDR3nt: TGTGCCTGGGGGAGGACGGGCAATCAGCCCCAGCATTTT
CDR3aa: CAWGRTGNQPQHF

abundance: few
j_gene: TRBJ1-1
v_gene: TRBV19
d_gene: NA
CDR3nt: TGTGCCAGTAGAAACAGGGCTTCTGAAGCTTTCTTT
CDR3aa: CASRNRASEAFF

abundance: NA
j_gene: TRBJ2-1
v_gene: TRBV2
d_gene: TRBD2
CDR3nt: TGTGCCAGCAGTATTATTTTAGGACTAGCGCTCTCCTACAATGAGCAGTTCTTC
CDR3aa: CASSIILGLALSYNEQFF

abundance: NA
j_gene: TRBJ2-1
v_gene: TRBV5-1
d_gene: TRBD2
CDR3nt: TGCGCCAGCAGCCTGGGACTAGCGGGACTCAGCGGGCAGTTCTTC
CDR3aa: CASSLGLAGLSGQFF

abundance: NA
j_gene: TRBJ1-5
v_gene: TRBV19
d_gene: NA
CDR3nt: TGTGCCAGTAGTACGACCGCGGGTCAGCCCCAGCATTTT
CDR3aa: CASSTTAGQPQHF

abundance: NA
j_gene: TRBJ1-3
v_gene: TRBV7-6
d_gene: TRBD1
CDR3nt: TGTGCCAGCAGCTTAGCGGAGCCAAAATACCGGTGGACAGGGGGAAACACCATATATTTT
CDR3aa: CASSLAEPKYRWTGGNTIYF

abundance: once
j_gene: TRBJ2-7
v_gene: TRBV7-3
d_gene: TRBD2
CDR3nt: TGTGCCAGCACCGCCTACCTAGCGGGAGACGAGCAGTACTTC
CDR3aa: CASTAYLAGDEQYF

abundance: NA
j_gene: TRBJ1-1
v_gene: TRBV28
d_gene: NA
CDR3nt: TGTGCCAGCAGTTTGGGCTTTCTTAAAACGAACACTGAAGCTTTCTTT
CDR3aa: CASSLGFLKTNTEAFF

abundance: NA
j_gene: TRBJ2-3
v_gene: TRBV13
d_gene: NA
CDR3nt: TGTGCCAGCAGCTTAGGCCTTGCGGGAACATATTTT
CDR3aa: CASSLGLAGTYF

abundance: few
j_gene: TRBJ1-5
v_gene: TRBV6-1
d_gene: TRBD1
CDR3nt: TGTGCCAGCGACCGGGACAGGGAAGGGCAGCCCCAGCATTTT
CDR3aa: CASDRDREGQPQHF

abundance: NA
j_gene: TRBJ2-5
v_gene: TRBV4-1
d_gene: NA
CDR3nt: TGCGCCAGCAGCCAAGATAGGGACTGGGAAGAGACCCAGTACTTC
CDR3aa: CASSQDRDWEETQYF

abundance: NA
j_gene: TRBJ1-5
v_gene: TRBV4-1
d_gene: NA
CDR3nt: TGCGCCAGCAGCCCTTACAGGGTGGGAAATCAGCCCCAGCATTTT
CDR3aa: CASSPYRVGNQPQHF

abundance: NA
j_gene: TRBJ2-5
v_gene: TRBV7-9
d_gene: NA
CDR3nt: TGTGCCAGCAGCTTTGAAGACCTAGCCTCAAAGTACTTC
CDR3aa: CASSFEDLASKYF

abundance: NA
j_gene: TRBJ2-2
v_gene: TRBV6-4
d_gene: TRBD1
CDR3nt: TGTGCCAGCAGTGACTCGACAGGGGACACCGGGGAGCTGTTTTTT
CDR3aa: CASSDSTGDTGELFF

abundance: NA
j_gene: TRBJ1-5
v_gene: TRBV10-3
d_gene: NA
CDR3nt: TGTGCCTCCCGAGGGGACTGGGACCAAGCTTTCAATCAGCCCCAGCATTTT
CDR3aa: CASRGDWDQAFNQPQHF

abundance: many
j_gene: TRBJ2-6
v_gene: TRBV4-2
d_gene: NA
CDR3nt: TGTGCCAGCAGCCAAGATCAGGGGTCTGGGGCCAACGTCCTGACTTTC
CDR3aa: CASSQDQGSGANVLTF

abundance: NA
j_gene: TRBJ1-2
v_gene: TRBV4-1
d_gene: NA
CDR3nt: TGCGCCAGCAGCCAAGATAGCACAGGGAACTACTATGGCTACACCTTC
CDR3aa: CASSQDSTGNYYGYTF

abundance: NA
j_gene: TRBJ2-1
v_gene: TRBV5-1
d_gene: NA
CDR3nt: TGCGCCAGCAGCTTGGAGACAGAAGAGGATGAGCAGTTCTTC
CDR3aa: CASSLETEEDEQFF

abundance: NA
j_gene: TRBJ2-1
v_gene: TRBV5-4
d_gene: NA
CDR3nt: TGTGCCAGACCTTCCGACAGGACTCACACGAATGAGCAGTTCTTC
CDR3aa: CARPSDRTHTNEQFF

abundance: NA
j_gene: TRBJ2-5
v_gene: TRBV5-1
d_gene: TRBD2
CDR3nt: TGCGCCAGCAGCCGGGGACTAGCGGGAGTGTGGCAAGAGACCCAGTACTTC
CDR3aa: CASSRGLAGVWQETQYF

abundance: NA
j_gene: TRBJ2-2
v_gene: TRBV5-6
d_gene: NA
CDR3nt: TGTGCCAGCAGCCTCCTTTACTCTAACACCGGGGAGCTGTTTTTT
CDR3aa: CASSLLYSNTGELFF

abundance: NA
j_gene: TRBJ2-3
v_gene: TRBV4-1
d_gene: TRBD2
CDR3nt: TGCGCCAGCAGCCAATGGACTAGCGGGAGTATCGATACGCAGTATTTT
CDR3aa: CASSQWTSGSIDTQYF

abundance: NA
j_gene: TRBJ1-5
v_gene: TRBV2
d_gene: TRBD1
CDR3nt: TGTGCCAGCAGTTCAAGGACAGGACTAAGTGGGCCCCAGCATTTT
CDR3aa: CASSSRTGLSGPQHF

abundance: NA
j_gene: TRBJ1-3
v_gene: TRBV27
d_gene: NA
CDR3nt: TGTGCCAGCAGGTCCTCGGGTGGAAACACCATATATTTT
CDR3aa: CASRSSGGNTIYF

abundance: NA
j_gene: TRBJ2-7
v_gene: TRBV9
d_gene: NA
CDR3nt: TGTGCCAGCAGCGTAGGGGGAGCGACCTACGAGCAGTACTTC
CDR3aa: CASSVGGATYEQYF

abundance: once
j_gene: TRBJ2-3
v_gene: TRBV11-3
d_gene: NA
CDR3nt: TGTGCCAGCAGCTTAGGTGGCGGCTTACCCGATACGCAGTATTTT
CDR3aa: CASSLGGGLPDTQYF

abundance: once
j_gene: TRBJ1-1
v_gene: TRBV9
d_gene: NA
CDR3nt: TGTGCCAGCAGCGTAGGTCCCTCCAGGGCGAGCACTGAAGCTTTCTTT
CDR3aa: CASSVGPSRASTEAFF

abundance: NA
j_gene: TRBJ1-2
v_gene: TRBV28
d_gene: TRBD1
CDR3nt: TGTGCCAGCAGTTTCCTCGGACAGGGAATTTGGTATGGCTACACCTTC
CDR3aa: CASSFLGQGIWYGYTF

abundance: once
j_gene: TRBJ2-4
v_gene: TRBV5-1
d_gene: NA
CDR3nt: TGCGCCAGCAGCCCTGGGTCCAGGCTTCCGGGATTAGCCAAAAACATTCAGTACTTC
CDR3aa: CASSPGSRLPGLAKNIQYF

abundance: NA
j_gene: TRBJ1-1
v_gene: TRBV2
d_gene: NA
CDR3nt: TGTGCCAGCAGTGATCGGGGTAGTGGGACTGAAGCTTTCTTT
CDR3aa: CASSDRGSGTEAFF

abundance: NA
j_gene: TRBJ2-7
v_gene: TRBV10-2
d_gene: NA
CDR3nt: TGCGCCAGCAGCGCGGGACTCGGCCCATGTGCATGCCACGAGCAGTACTTC
CDR3aa: CASSAGLGPCACHEQYF

abundance: NA
j_gene: TRBJ2-7
v_gene: TRBV19
d_gene: NA
CDR3nt: TGTGCCAGTAGTGCCGGTGGGGGGACCCTCTACGAGCAGTACTTC
CDR3aa: CASSAGGGTLYEQYF

abundance: NA
j_gene: TRBJ2-1
v_gene: TRBV4-2
d_gene: NA
CDR3nt: TGTGCCAGCAGCCCTCCCTCCTACAATGAGCAGTTCTTC
CDR3aa: CASSPPSYNEQFF

abundance: NA
j_gene: TRBJ1-1
v_gene: TRBV28
d_gene: NA
CDR3nt: TGTGCCAGCATCTCACACACCAACACTGAAGCTTTCTTT
CDR3aa: CASISHTNTEAFF

abundance: NA
j_gene: TRBJ1-3
v_gene: TRBV30
d_gene: NA
CDR3nt: TGTGCCTGGAAGCACTCTGGAAACACCATATATTTT
CDR3aa: CAWKHSGNTIYF

abundance: NA
j_gene: TRBJ2-1
v_gene: TRBV30
d_gene: NA
CDR3nt: TGTGCCTGGAGTGTAGCAGGGCTTGCCTACAATGAGCAGTTCTTC
CDR3aa: CAWSVAGLAYNEQFF

abundance: NA
j_gene: TRBJ2-2
v_gene: TRBV6-5
d_gene: NA
CDR3nt: TGTGCCAGCAGTTACATGGCGGCGGGTACCGGGGAGCTGTTTTTT
CDR3aa: CASSYMAAGTGELFF

abundance: NA
j_gene: TRBJ2-3
v_gene: TRBV5-1
d_gene: NA
CDR3nt: TGCGCCAGCAGCTTGGGGCCGGACACAGGAACAGATACGCAGTATTTT
CDR3aa: CASSLGPDTGTDTQYF

abundance: NA
j_gene: TRBJ2-7
v_gene: TRBV28
d_gene: NA
CDR3nt: TGTGCCAGCGTGGCGGTCGGTACCTACGAGCAGTACTTC
CDR3aa: CASVAVGTYEQYF

abundance: NA
j_gene: TRBJ2-5
v_gene: TRBV18
d_gene: NA
CDR3nt: TGTGCCAGCTTAGCGCAGGACACCCAGTACTTC
CDR3aa: CASLAQDTQYF

abundance: NA
j_gene: TRBJ2-5
v_gene: TRBV9
d_gene: TRBD2
CDR3nt: TGTGCCAGCAGCCTGGGGACTAGCGGGAGTTACGAGACCCAGTACTTC
CDR3aa: CASSLGTSGSYETQYF

abundance: NA
j_gene: TRBJ1-4
v_gene: TRBV6-5
d_gene: NA
CDR3nt: TGTGCCAGCAGTTGGAGTGCCGGGATAAATGAAAAACTGTTTTTT
CDR3aa: CASSWSAGINEKLFF

abundance: NA
j_gene: TRBJ2-3
v_gene: TRBV6-5
d_gene: TRBD2
CDR3nt: TGTGCCAGCACACCGCCGGGACTAGCCGGAGATACGCAGTATTTT
CDR3aa: CASTPPGLAGDTQYF

abundance: few
j_gene: TRBJ1-1
v_gene: TRBV5-1
d_gene: NA
CDR3nt: TGCGCCAGCAGCTTGTGGACAGACACTGAAGCTTTCTTT
CDR3aa: CASSLWTDTEAFF

abundance: once
j_gene: TRBJ2-5
v_gene: TRBV2
d_gene: TRBD1
CDR3nt: TGTGCCAGCAGTGAAGATAGGACAGGGAGGACGAAAGAGACCCAGTACTTC
CDR3aa: CASSEDRTGRTKETQYF

abundance: NA
j_gene: TRBJ2-7
v_gene: TRBV30
d_gene: TRBD2
CDR3nt: TGTGCCTGGATAGCGGGGAGCTCCTACGAGCAGTACTTC
CDR3aa: CAWIAGSSYEQYF

abundance: NA
j_gene: TRBJ2-5
v_gene: TRBV6-1
d_gene: TRBD2
CDR3nt: TGTGCCAGCAGTGGACTAGCGGGAGTGGTTGATGGGGGGACCCAGTACTTC
CDR3aa: CASSGLAGVVDGGTQYF

abundance: NA
j_gene: TRBJ2-2
v_gene: TRBV14
d_gene: NA
CDR3nt: TGTGCCAGCAGCTCGATCGACAGGCGACGATACACCGGGGAGCTGTTTTTT
CDR3aa: CASSSIDRRRYTGELFF

abundance: NA
j_gene: TRBJ1-1
v_gene: TRBV19
d_gene: NA
CDR3nt: TGTGCCAGTATTGAGAATGGGGCATACACTGAAGCTTTCTTT
CDR3aa: CASIENGAYTEAFF

abundance: NA
j_gene: TRBJ1-5
v_gene: TRBV2
d_gene: NA
CDR3nt: TGTGCCAGCGGGGGGGACAATCAGCCCCAGCATTTT
CDR3aa: CASGGDNQPQHF

abundance: NA
j_gene: TRBJ1-5
v_gene: TRBV13
d_gene: TRBD1
CDR3nt: TGTGCCAGCAGCTGGGGACAGGAAAGCAATCAGCCCCAGCATTTT
CDR3aa: CASSWGQESNQPQHF

abundance: NA
j_gene: TRBJ1-5
v_gene: TRBV19
d_gene: NA
CDR3nt: TGTGCCAGTTATCGGGAGAAAACAGGCGGGATATTAAAGCCCCAGCATTTT
CDR3aa: CASYREKTGGILKPQHF

abundance: NA
j_gene: TRBJ2-1
v_gene: TRBV30
d_gene: NA
CDR3nt: TGTGCCTGGAGTGTATATGTAGGGAGTGAGCAGTTCTTC
CDR3aa: CAWSVYVGSEQFF

abundance: NA
j_gene: TRBJ2-7
v_gene: TRBV10-3
d_gene: TRBD1
CDR3nt: TGTGCCATCAGTAGACAGGGGGCCGGGTACGAGCAGTACTTC
CDR3aa: CAISRQGAGYEQYF